A selection of T cell receptor beta chains follows, all from one sample in a study of tumor-infiltrating lymphocytes in primary liver carcinoma. From the multiplex PCR reads, TCRdb called clonotypes with MiXCR, one entry per CDR3 protein. The table records 180,000 or so distinct CDR3 sequences, around 60% of them present only once. Sequenced material: peripheral blood. The source of these receptors is a man in his forties with primary liver carcinoma and hepatitis B virus infection. CDR3s leave out the opening cysteine and the closing phenylalanine or tryptophan.

cdr3_aa | v_call
ASSRDITDTQY | TRBV5-6
ASSRFTGVAPGELF | TRBV11-3
ASSLVGGGTDTQY | TRBV7-8
TSNLTDGAYEQY | TRBV11-2
ASSQNRKTEAF | TRBV4-1
ASSEAGGSYTGELF | TRBV6-1
SVAGTDSGNTIY | TRBV29-1
ASSTGQGAGDTQY | TRBV6-5
ASTPSGTGSTDTQY | TRBV11-2
ASTNGQGPLEQY | TRBV6-6
ASTSDRGRTSRRFYEHY | TRBV11-2
ASSFRSGGSYEQY | TRBV11-2
ASSPEGSYNEQF | TRBV2
SAGPGSHEQY | TRBV29-1
ASSLLEQETQY | TRBV28
ASSPRRGEQY | TRBV11-3
ATKFVTSGSGSTDTRY | TRBV10-3
AWSLPGSGANVLT | TRBV30
AISESIRSTDTQY | TRBV10-3
SSSIRTGDDEQY | TRBV4-1
ASGLGTGSTDTQY | TRBV12-5
SVVHSGRYNEPF | TRBV29-1
ASRGLAGVYEQL | TRBV28
AISEFIDSYNEQF | TRBV10-3
ASRLGMGVSTDTQY | TRBV6-5
PSSQSDREGKTEVF | TRBV4-2
ASTGGGRIDEQY | TRBV6-1
ASSLANRGHEQY | TRBV7-8
ASNQGQGGTYNEQF | TRBV12-3/TRBV12-4
ASTPEDSVTYMQY | TRBV6-1
ASSRMGGTEAF | TRBV5-6
ASSLGRKAEQF | TRBV11-2
ASSLDQREGRETQD | TRBV11-2
ASSPQQWGYEQY | TRBV5-1
ASSLVLVKTDTQY | TRBV5-5
ASNYRQGDTEAF | TRBV6-1
VSSLSDGAYEQY | TRBV11-2
ASSDSLAGDTGELF | TRBV6-4
AIRGTSGNLETQY | TRBV10-3
SVAGLAGGKSLNEQF | TRBV29-1
ASSLHWDRTRSYNSPLH | TRBV11-1
ATSGTGDDGELF | TRBV24-1
ASSYSPGSYNEQF | TRBV6-5
ASSRSTLRDDPYNEQF | TRBV14
ASSLRSGRTEQF | TRBV12-3/TRBV12-4
ASSYPGQRTYEQY | TRBV6-6
ASSSTREGKKTQY | TRBV5-5
ASSYSRVKGVRRGPSTDTQY | TRBV6-6
ASSQYGSGGPSNEQF | TRBV4-1